This paragraph covers one TCR beta chain sequence. This clonotype was recorded many times. Its antigen target is currently unknown. The sample holds no much larger clone one base away, and base qualities are not on file. TCR beta CDR3 regions were amplified from RNA transcripts for repertoire sequencing. The first round was an RT-PCR using HTBI primers with the Qiagen OneStep RT-PCR kit, and this first round was followed by a second-round multiplex PCR, then size selection and purification. Libraries were sequenced on an Illumina HiSeq2000 using paired-end 100 bp reads. As for the authors' bioinformatics: SOAPnuke was used to process the reads, throwing out any read that had adapters, had uncalled bases, had a mean Phred below 15, or lacked an exact constant-primer or identifier match. High-quality paired reads were merged with COPE v1.2.5. Unique nucleotide sequences were defined as clonotypes and aligned to IMGT TRB V, D and J references using MiTCR v1.1. Analysis was restricted to V-J combinations with a frequency above 0.0001, which covered about 99% of repertoires. A TCR clonal expansion and chaos score per V-J combination was defined as the ratio of F50 clonal expansion to chaos observed in the TCRdist matrix. Welch's t-statistics and random forest were used to narrow the features down to about a dozen V-J combinations, which were then fed into a naive Bayes classifier. The Morisita-Horn index was used to measure how similar the thyroid and blood repertoires were. TCRdb's own reprocessing of the public reads used fastp at Q25 and MiXCR and kept productive beta chains. All rows with the same CDR3 protein become a single entry with the most common DNA and genes. TCRdb, not the original authors, processed these V and J calls. Present in this sample are some 410,000 distinct CDR3 sequences, 21% of which were seen just once. The ten largest clones take up roughly 3% of the sample.

These data are taken from a study of Graves' ophthalmopathy and Graves' hyperthyroidism (dated by TCRdb to 2016 to 2019). About the study as a whole: Peripheral blood was collected before any treatment was given, at the time of initial diagnosis. In total, some 130 blood samples were TCR-sequenced: around 42 ophthalmopathy, approximately 80 hyperthyroidism and some 17 hyperthyroidism-to-ophthalmopathy patients. In about 6 hyperthyroidism patients, T-cell repertoires of thyroid tissue and blood were compared. Once sampling was done, hyperthyroidism patients were given methimazole at a starting dose of 30 mg daily, while ophthalmopathy patients were given high-dose intravenous methylprednisolone. For independent validation, a separate cohort was made up of about 18 hyperthyroidism patients plus 17 patients who later progressed from hyperthyroidism to ophthalmopathy. A discovery set of 100 or so patients (under 45 ophthalmopathy, about 55 stable hyperthyroidism) was enrolled to explore V-J signatures distinguishing ophthalmopathy from hyperthyroidism. The study used signatures of the TCR beta repertoire to tell Graves' ophthalmopathy apart from Graves' hyperthyroidism and to predict which patients would progress to ophthalmopathy. The 95 to 100 discovery patients were randomly divided into training and test sets at a 7:3 ratio. What the study reported, not specific to this receptor: Among expanded thyroid clonotypes with frequency above 0.001, most also showed up in blood, which suggests that blood repertoires may reflect the thyroid immune response. In cross-validation, the 13-signature model distinguished ophthalmopathy from stable hyperthyroidism with about 88% sensitivity and roughly 81% specificity, and in the test set the corresponding values were roughly 80% and 75%. In validation, the model predicted ophthalmopathy progression with roughly 68% sensitivity and roughly 72% specificity; roughly eleven predicted patients were CT-confirmed with GO in a median of around 6 months. Sample size was not statistically predetermined, and group allocation was not concealed from the investigators.

Unmatched junction bases come to 2, with V trimmed by 5 bases and J by 2 bases. Its CDR3 holds 13 amino acids, cysteine through phenylalanine. The entry retains the CDR3 DNA only, 39 bases that are in frame from base 1. CDR1 and CDR2 (DFQATT, SNEGSKA) derive from the germline V gene (reference sequence). Hyperthyroidism was considered stable if no progression to ophthalmopathy occurred within 18 months of follow-up. Patients with hyperthyroidism were aged 18 to 65 years, had been newly diagnosed, and had a disease duration of less than 2 months. Patients with other autoimmune diseases, uncontrolled infections, pregnancy or lactation were excluded from the study. Clinical symptoms, serum thyroxine, TRAb, thyroid ultrasound and orbital computed tomography formed the basis of the diagnosis. Using Ficoll-Paque density gradient centrifugation, PBMCs were isolated from 8.5 to 10 ml of fresh peripheral blood. Total RNA was extracted with Trizol reagent and quality-checked on an Agilent 2100 Bioanalyzer.

The TCR originated in a woman aged 18-29 years with stable Graves' hyperthyroidism. Donor details come from another sample of the same person, matched by shared clones. The sequencing input was peripheral blood. The V and J segments used are TRBV20-1 and TRBJ2-5; 10 of the junction bases match TRBD1. In nucleotide form, the sequence is TGCAGTGCTCAGGGACAGGGGCAAGAGACCCAGTACTTC. Protein translation: CSAQGQGQETQYF.